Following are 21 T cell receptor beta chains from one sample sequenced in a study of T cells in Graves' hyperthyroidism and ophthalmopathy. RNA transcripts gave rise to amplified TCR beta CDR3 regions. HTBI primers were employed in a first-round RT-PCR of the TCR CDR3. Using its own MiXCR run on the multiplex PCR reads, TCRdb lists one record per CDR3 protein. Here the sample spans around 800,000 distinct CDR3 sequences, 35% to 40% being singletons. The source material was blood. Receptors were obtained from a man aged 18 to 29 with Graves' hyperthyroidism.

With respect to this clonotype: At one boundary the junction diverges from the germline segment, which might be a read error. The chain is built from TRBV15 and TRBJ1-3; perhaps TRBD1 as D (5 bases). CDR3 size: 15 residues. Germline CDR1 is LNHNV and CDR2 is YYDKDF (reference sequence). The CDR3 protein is CATSREGGGTNTVYF. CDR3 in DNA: TGTGCCACCAGCAGAGAAGGCGGAGGGACCAACACCGTATATTTT.

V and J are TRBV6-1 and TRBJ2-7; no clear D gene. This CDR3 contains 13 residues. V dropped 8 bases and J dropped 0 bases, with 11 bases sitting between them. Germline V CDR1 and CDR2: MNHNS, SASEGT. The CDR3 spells CASSHVDSYEQYF. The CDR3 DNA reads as TGTGCCAGCTCACACGTGGACTCCTACGAGCAGTACTTC.

The CDR3 DNA sequence: TGTGCCAGCAGTGTGGAACGGAGGCTCACCGGGCAGTACTTC. This codes for CASSVERRLTGQYF. The chain combines TRBV6-1 with TRBJ2-7, with D perhaps matching TRBD2 (5 bases). Germline CDR1 and CDR2: MNHNS and SASEGT. V was cut by 4 bases and J by 9 bases, with 19 bases left in between. CDR3 length: 14 residues.

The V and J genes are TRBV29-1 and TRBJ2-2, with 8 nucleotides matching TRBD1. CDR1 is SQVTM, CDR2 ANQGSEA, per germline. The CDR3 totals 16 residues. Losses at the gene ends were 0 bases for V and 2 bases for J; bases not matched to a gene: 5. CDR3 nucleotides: TGCAGCGTTGAAGACTCAGGGGGCTTAAACACCGGGGAGCTGTTTTTT. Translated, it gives CSVEDSGGLNTGELFF.

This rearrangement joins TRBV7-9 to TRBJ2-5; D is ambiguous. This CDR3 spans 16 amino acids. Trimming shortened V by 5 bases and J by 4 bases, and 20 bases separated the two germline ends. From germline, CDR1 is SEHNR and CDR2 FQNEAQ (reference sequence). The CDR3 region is CASSQESSWGLETQYF. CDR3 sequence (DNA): TGTGCCAGCAGCCAAGAGTCGAGTTGGGGTTTAGAGACCCAGTACTTC.

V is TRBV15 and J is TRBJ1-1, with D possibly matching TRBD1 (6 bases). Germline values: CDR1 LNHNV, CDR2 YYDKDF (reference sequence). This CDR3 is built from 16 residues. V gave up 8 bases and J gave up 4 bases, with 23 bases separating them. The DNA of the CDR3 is TGTGCCACCGAATACAGGGTGGCGGAATATGTCACTGAAGCTTTCTTT. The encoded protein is CATEYRVAEYVTEAFF.

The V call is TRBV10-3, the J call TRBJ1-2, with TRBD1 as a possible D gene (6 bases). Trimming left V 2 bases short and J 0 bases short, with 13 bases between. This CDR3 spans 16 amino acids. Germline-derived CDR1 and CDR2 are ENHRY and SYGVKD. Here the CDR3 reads CAISEAPDRANYGYTF. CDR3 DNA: TGTGCCATCAGTGAGGCTCCGGACAGAGCTAACTATGGCTACACCTTC.

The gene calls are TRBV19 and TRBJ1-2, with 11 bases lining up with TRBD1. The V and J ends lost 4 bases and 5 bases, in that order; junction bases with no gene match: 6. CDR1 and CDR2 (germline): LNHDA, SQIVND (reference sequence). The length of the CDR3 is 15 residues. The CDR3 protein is CASSTLGQGEYGYTF. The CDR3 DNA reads TGTGCCAGTAGTACCCTGGGACAGGGGGAATATGGCTACACCTTC.

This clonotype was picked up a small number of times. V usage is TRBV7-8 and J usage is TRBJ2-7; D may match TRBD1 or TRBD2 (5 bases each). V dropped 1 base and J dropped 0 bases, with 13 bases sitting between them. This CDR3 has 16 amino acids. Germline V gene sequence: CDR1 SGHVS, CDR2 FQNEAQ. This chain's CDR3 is CASSLDLGTGSYEQYF. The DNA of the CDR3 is TGTGCCAGCAGCTTAGACTTAGGGACGGGCTCCTACGAGCAGTACTTC.

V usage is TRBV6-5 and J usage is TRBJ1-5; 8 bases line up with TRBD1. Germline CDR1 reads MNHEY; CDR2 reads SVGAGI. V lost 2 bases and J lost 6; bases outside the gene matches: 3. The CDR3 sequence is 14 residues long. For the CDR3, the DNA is TGTGCCAGCAGTTACCCAGGGGGCCCTCAGCCCCAGCATTTT. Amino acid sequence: CASSYPGGPQPQHF.

CDR3 coding DNA: TGCAGTGCCGGGGGGGGGCGTCGGGAGCAGTACTTC. Encoded protein: CSAGGGRREQYF. J is TRBJ2-7 and V is TRBV20-1, with TRBD2 matching over 8 bases. V lost 6 bases, J lost 7 bases, and 8 bases stayed unmatched. Germline V gene data show CDR1 as DFQATT and CDR2 as SNEGSKA (reference sequence). This CDR3 contains 12 residues.

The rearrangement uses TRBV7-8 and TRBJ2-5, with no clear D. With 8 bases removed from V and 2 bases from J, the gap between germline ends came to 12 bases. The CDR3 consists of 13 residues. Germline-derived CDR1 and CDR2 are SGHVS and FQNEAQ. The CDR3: CASSQDGQETQYF. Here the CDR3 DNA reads TGTGCCAGCTCCCAAGACGGTCAAGAGACCCAGTACTTC.

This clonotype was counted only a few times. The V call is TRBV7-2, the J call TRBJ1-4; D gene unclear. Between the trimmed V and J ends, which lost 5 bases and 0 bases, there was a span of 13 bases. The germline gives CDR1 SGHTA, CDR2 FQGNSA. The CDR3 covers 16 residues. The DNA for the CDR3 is TGTGCCAGCAGCCCCCGGCCGGTTACAACTAATGAAAAACTGTTTTTT. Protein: CASSPRPVTTNEKLFF.

The CDR3 loop reads CASNYRAQETQYF. In DNA form, the CDR3 reads TGTGCCAGCAACTACAGGGCCCAAGAGACCCAGTACTTC. The genes are TRBV2 and TRBJ2-5, with a weak D call TRBD1 (6 bases). This CDR3 has 13 residues. The germline V and J ends were trimmed by 7 bases and 1 base, with 10 bases remaining between them. CDR1 is SNHLY and CDR2 is FYNNEI in the germline V gene.

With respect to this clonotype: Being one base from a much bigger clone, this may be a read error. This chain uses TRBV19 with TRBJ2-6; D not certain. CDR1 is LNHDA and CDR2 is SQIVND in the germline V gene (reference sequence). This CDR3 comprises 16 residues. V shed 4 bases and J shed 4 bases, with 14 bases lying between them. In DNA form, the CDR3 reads TGTGCCAGTAGTACCCCTCCCAAGGCAGGGGCCAACGTCCTGACTTTC. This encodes CASSTPPKAGANVLTF.

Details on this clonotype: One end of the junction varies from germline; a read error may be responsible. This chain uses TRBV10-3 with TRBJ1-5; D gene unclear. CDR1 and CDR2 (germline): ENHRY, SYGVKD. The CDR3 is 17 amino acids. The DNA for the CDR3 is TGTGCCAGCAGTGTTCTTCTGGAGACATATAGCAATCAGCCCCAGCATTTT. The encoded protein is CASSVLLETYSNQPQHF.

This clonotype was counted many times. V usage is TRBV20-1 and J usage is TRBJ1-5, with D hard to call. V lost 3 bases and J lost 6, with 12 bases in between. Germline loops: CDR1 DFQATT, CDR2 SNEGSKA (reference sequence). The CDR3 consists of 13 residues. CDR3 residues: CSASWGRSQPQHF. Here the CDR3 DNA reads TGCAGTGCTAGTTGGGGAAGGAGTCAGCCCCAGCATTTT.

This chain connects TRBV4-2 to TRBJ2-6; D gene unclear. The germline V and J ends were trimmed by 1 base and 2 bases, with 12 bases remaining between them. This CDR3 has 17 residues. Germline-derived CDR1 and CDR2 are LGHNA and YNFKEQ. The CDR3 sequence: CASSQGPLRAGANVLTF. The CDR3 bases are TGTGCCAGCAGCCAAGGACCCCTCCGGGCTGGGGCCAACGTCCTGACTTTC.

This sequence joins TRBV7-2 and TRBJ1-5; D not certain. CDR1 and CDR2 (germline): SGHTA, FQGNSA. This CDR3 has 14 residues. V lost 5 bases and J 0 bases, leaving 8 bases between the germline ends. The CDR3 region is CASSIDVSNQPQHF. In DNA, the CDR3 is TGTGCCAGCAGCATTGACGTTAGCAATCAGCCCCAGCATTTT.

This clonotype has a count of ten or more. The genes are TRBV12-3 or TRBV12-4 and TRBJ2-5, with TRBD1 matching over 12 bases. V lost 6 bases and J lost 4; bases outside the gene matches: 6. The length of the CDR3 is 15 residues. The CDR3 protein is CASSKGQGAAETQYF. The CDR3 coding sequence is TGTGCCAGCAGCAAGGGACAGGGGGCCGCAGAGACCCAGTACTTC.

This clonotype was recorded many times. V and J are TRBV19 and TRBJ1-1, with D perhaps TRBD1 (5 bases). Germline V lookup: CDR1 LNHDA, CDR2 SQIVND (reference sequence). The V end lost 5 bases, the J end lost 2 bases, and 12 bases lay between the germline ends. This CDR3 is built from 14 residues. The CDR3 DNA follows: TGTGCCAGTAGTCGACAGCCCATAAACACTGAAGCTTTCTTT. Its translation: CASSRQPINTEAFF. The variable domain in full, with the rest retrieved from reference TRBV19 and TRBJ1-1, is DGGITQSPKYLFRKEGQNVTLSCEQNLNHDAMYWYRQDPGQGLRLIYYSQIVNDFQKGDIAEGYSVSREKKESFPLTVTSAQKNPTAFYLCASSRQPINTEAFFGQGTRLTVV.